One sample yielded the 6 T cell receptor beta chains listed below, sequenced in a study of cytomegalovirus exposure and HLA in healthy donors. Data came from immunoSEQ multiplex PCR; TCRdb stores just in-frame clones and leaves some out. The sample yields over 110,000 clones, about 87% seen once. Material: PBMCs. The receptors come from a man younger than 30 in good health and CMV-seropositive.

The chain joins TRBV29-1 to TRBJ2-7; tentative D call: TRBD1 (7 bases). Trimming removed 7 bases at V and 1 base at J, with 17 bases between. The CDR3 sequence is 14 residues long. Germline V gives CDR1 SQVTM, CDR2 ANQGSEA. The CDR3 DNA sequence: TGCAGCGCCCTCGGGGGACAGAGTTCCTACGAGCAGTACTTC. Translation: CSALGGQSSYEQYF.

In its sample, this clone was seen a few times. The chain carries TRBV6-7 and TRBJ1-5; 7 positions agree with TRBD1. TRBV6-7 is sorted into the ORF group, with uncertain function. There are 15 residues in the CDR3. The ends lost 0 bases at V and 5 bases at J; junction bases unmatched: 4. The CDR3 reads CASSYSTRGDQPQHF. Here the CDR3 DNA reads TGTGCCAGCAGTTACTCGACCAGGGGGGATCAGCCCCAGCATTTT.

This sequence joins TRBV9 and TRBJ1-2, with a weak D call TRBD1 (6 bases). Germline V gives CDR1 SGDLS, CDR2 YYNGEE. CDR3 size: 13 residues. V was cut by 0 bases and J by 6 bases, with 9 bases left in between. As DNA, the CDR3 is TGTGCCAGCAGCGTAGGGGCAGGGGATGGCTACACCTTC. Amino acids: CASSVGAGDGYTF.

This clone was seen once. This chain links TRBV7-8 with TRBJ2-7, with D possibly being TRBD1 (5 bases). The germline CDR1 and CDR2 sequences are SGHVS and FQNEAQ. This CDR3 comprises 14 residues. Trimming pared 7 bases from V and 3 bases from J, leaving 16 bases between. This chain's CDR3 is CASTARLGVYEQYF. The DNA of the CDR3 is TGTGCCAGCACCGCGAGGTTAGGGGTCTACGAGCAGTACTTC.

CDR3 sequence (DNA): TGTGCCAGCTCTCTAGCGGGACTTAGCGATGAGCAGTTCTTC. Its translation is CASSLAGLSDEQFF. The rearrangement links TRBV9 to TRBJ2-1, with 9 bases aligning to TRBD2. The CDR3 extends over 14 amino acids. The germline CDR1 and CDR2 sequences are SGDLS and YYNGEE. J gave up 8 bases and V 7 bases, and 10 bases lay outside the gene matches.

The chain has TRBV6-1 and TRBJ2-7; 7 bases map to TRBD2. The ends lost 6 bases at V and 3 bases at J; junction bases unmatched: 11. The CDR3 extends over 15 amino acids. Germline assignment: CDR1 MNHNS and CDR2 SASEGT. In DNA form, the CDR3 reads TGTGCCAGCAGGACCTTAGGGGTAGCGGGCTACGAGCAGTACTTC. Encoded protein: CASRTLGVAGYEQYF.